These 28 T cell receptor beta chains were sequenced from one sample in a study of post-analysis software for immune sequencing data. Study-level points and caveats: Roughly 5 TRBV segments occurring more often in patients than controls included TRBV5-6, TRBV5-1 and TRBV20-1.

Their cognate antigens are unknown. Researchers reported that TCR beta cDNA libraries carried unique molecular identifiers. In TCRdb, the PCR reads were re-called with MiXCR into one record per CDR3 protein. The sample includes roughly 400,000 distinct CDR3 sequences, 30% to 40% of them seen just once. The sample was blood. The receptors were gathered from a girl aged 2-10 years with multiple sclerosis.

The gene calls are TRBV29-1 and TRBJ2-7, with D maybe TRBD2 (5 bases). There are 13 residues in the CDR3. Germline V lookup: CDR1 SQVTM, CDR2 ANQGSEA. Trimming cost V 5 bases and J 3 bases, with 14 bases left between them. The CDR3 loop is CSVLTTISYEQYF. CDR3 sequence (DNA): TGCAGCGTTTTGACTACCATCAGCTACGAGCAGTACTTC.

The chain joins TRBV10-3 to TRBJ2-7, with D maybe TRBD1 (5 bases). V was trimmed by 11 bases and J by 2 bases, leaving 10 bases between them. Looked up from germline, CDR1 is ENHRY and CDR2 is SYGVKD. CDR3 length: 11 residues. The CDR3 protein is CASGPAYEQYF. The CDR3 DNA sequence: TGTGCCTCAGGGCCTGCCTACGAGCAGTACTTC.

The chain recombines TRBV24-1 with TRBJ2-4; D is possibly TRBD2 (5 bases). Germline loops: CDR1 KGHDR, CDR2 SFDVKD. The CDR3 is 14 amino acids. The V and J ends lost 3 bases and 6 bases respectively, with 11 bases between them. The CDR3 reads CATSDAGGGNIQYF. CDR3 nucleotide sequence: TGTGCCACCAGTGATGCGGGCGGAGGAAACATTCAGTACTTC.

Ten or more counts support this clonotype. The rearrangement uses TRBV6-6 and TRBJ2-3, with D possibly matching TRBD2 (5 bases). From germline, CDR1 is MNHNY and CDR2 SVGAGI (reference sequence). This CDR3 has 15 amino acids. V lost 2 bases to trimming and J lost 1 base, with 10 bases between them. The CDR3: CASSYNGKRTDTQYF. In DNA, the CDR3 is TGTGCCAGCAGTTACAACGGGAAGCGCACAGATACGCAGTATTTT.

The table lists this clonotype with a count of one. The chain links TRBV7-2 to TRBJ2-5; 11 bases are a match to TRBD2. With V trimmed by 4 bases and J by 5 bases, 9 bases remained unmatched. Germline loops: CDR1 SGHTA, CDR2 FQGNSA. This CDR3 region has 16 residues. The CDR3 sequence is CASSSPTSGSLETQYF. In DNA form, the CDR3 reads TGTGCCAGCAGCTCACCTACTAGCGGGAGCCTGGAGACCCAGTACTTC.

A few counts support this clonotype. CDR3 loop: CASSPQGGRSYEQYF. The CDR3 bases are TGTGCCAGCAGCCCCCAGGGGGGCCGCTCCTACGAGCAGTACTTC. V is TRBV7-3 and J is TRBJ2-7; the D gene is possibly TRBD1 (7 bases). V was shortened by 5 bases and J by 0 bases, with 14 bases between the two germline ends. CDR1 SGHTA and CDR2 FQGTGA come from the germline V gene. The CDR3 loop spans 15 amino acids.

The chain couples TRBV4-3 to TRBJ2-4, with a possible D match to TRBD2 (5 bases). The J call is uncertain, as TRBJ2-5 better fits the DNA end. This CDR3 is 16 amino acids long. Per the germline V gene, CDR1 is LGHNA and CDR2 is YSLEER. CDR3 residues: CASSQVRADLQETQYF. CDR3 DNA: TGCGCCAGCAGCCAAGTGAGGGCGGACCTCCAAGAGACCCAGTACTTC.

This rearrangement joins TRBV19 to TRBJ2-1; 8 positions match TRBD1. The J segment lost 1 base and the V segment lost 4 bases, leaving 3 bases of the junction unmatched. This CDR3 has 15 residues. The germline CDR1 and CDR2 sequences are LNHDA and SQIVND (reference sequence). The CDR3 loop reads CASSSQGASYNEQFF. CDR3 in DNA: TGTGCCAGTAGTAGCCAGGGGGCATCCTACAATGAGCAGTTCTTC.

This clonotype showed up many times. J is TRBJ2-7 and V is TRBV12-3 or TRBV12-4; 8 nucleotides match TRBD1. The CDR3 sequence is 13 residues long. Trimming removed 6 bases from V and 6 bases from J; junction bases left unmatched: 7. The CDR3 sequence: CASSRGGQAEQYF. The CDR3 bases are TGTGCCAGCAGCCGAGGGGGACAGGCCGAGCAGTACTTC.

The chain employs TRBV5-1 and TRBJ2-4; 10 nucleotides match TRBD2. The J call may be mistaken, given a closer DNA end match to TRBJ2-7. This CDR3 has 15 residues. Germline CDR1 is SGHRS and CDR2 is YFSETQ. The CDR3, as DNA: TGCGCCAGCAGCCCTGGACTAGCGGCCTCCTACGAGCAGTACTTC. This sequence encodes CASSPGLAASYEQYF.

The chain combines TRBV4-2 with TRBJ1-4, with TRBD1 as a possible D gene (6 bases). Germline values: CDR1 LGHNA, CDR2 YNFKEQ. There are 15 residues in the CDR3. V dropped 4 bases and J dropped 5 bases, with 14 bases sitting between them. The CDR3 DNA reads TGTGCCAGCAGCCGGGCTCGGACAGCCAATGAAAAACTGTTTTTT. Its protein product is CASSRARTANEKLFF.

The chain links TRBV7-9 to TRBJ2-7, with 11 bases identical to TRBD2. The CDR3 extends over 15 amino acids. CDR1 SEHNR and CDR2 FQNEAQ come from the germline V gene (reference sequence). The V segment lost 4 bases and the J segment 3 bases; nucleotides outside the gene matches: 5. CDR3 protein: CASSSGTSGYYEQYF. The CDR3 nucleotides read TGTGCCAGCAGCTCCGGGACTAGCGGTTACTACGAGCAGTACTTC.

V usage is TRBV12-3 or TRBV12-4 and J usage is TRBJ2-5; 7 bases line up with TRBD1. The CDR3 has 13 residues. J was trimmed by 5 bases and V by 4 bases; bases with no gene match: 4. Here the CDR3 reads CASSYRGVETQYF. Here the CDR3 DNA reads TGTGCCAGCAGTTACAGGGGAGTGGAGACCCAGTACTTC.

The chain uses TRBV12-3 or TRBV12-4 and TRBJ1-5; D not certain. With 4 bases removed from V and 5 bases from J, the gap between germline ends came to 6 bases. The CDR3 sequence is 12 residues long. Written as DNA, the CDR3 is TGTGCCAGCAGTTCCCCTTATCAGCCCCAGCATTTT. The encoded protein is CASSSPYQPQHF.

The chain joins TRBV29-1 to TRBJ2-5; no definite D call. The germline gives CDR1 SQVTM, CDR2 ANQGSEA. The CDR3 runs to 13 residues. Trimming took off 4 bases at V and 1 base at J, with 10 bases between the two ends. The CDR3 nucleotides read TGCAGCGTTGCACAGAAACTCCAAGAGACCCAGTACTTC. As protein: CSVAQKLQETQYF.

This clonotype turned up a few times. The chain recombines TRBV7-3 with TRBJ2-3, with TRBD2 identical over 9 bases. The germline gives CDR1 SGHTA, CDR2 FQGTGA. The CDR3 loop spans 16 amino acids. V lost 3 bases and J lost 4; bases outside the gene matches: 8. CDR3 in amino acids: CASSFFGRGGPDTQYF. The CDR3 DNA reads as TGTGCCAGCAGCTTCTTTGGGCGGGGGGGTCCAGATACGCAGTATTTT.

This clonotype was seen only once. The V gene is TRBV3-1, the J gene TRBJ1-2; tentatively, D is TRBD1 (6 bases). The CDR3 spans 13 residues. The ends were cut back, 6 bases at V and 10 bases at J, with 18 bases in the middle. The germline CDR1 and CDR2 sequences are LGHDT and YNNKEL (reference sequence). The CDR3 DNA reads as TGTGCCAGCAGTCCAGGGGCCCGCAACCTCTACACCTTC. Residues: CASSPGARNLYTF.

The V call is TRBV12-3 or TRBV12-4, the J call TRBJ2-5; D is possibly TRBD1 or TRBD2 (5 bases each). The DNA end is a closer match to TRBJ2-7, so the J assignment may be wrong. The CDR3 runs 14 residues. CDR3 amino acids: CASTYSARGYEQYF. CDR3 nucleotides: TGTGCCAGCACCTATAGCGCAAGGGGCTACGAGCAGTACTTC.

This chain uses TRBV7-9 with TRBJ1-1; no clear D. The germline V gene encodes CDR1 SEHNR and CDR2 FQNEAQ (reference sequence). The V end was cut by 6 bases, the J end by 6 bases, with 11 bases between. The CDR3 spans 12 residues. The CDR3 DNA sequence: TGTGCCAGCAGGGGCAGCAACGCTGAAGCTTTCTTT. It codes for CASRGSNAEAFF.

The chain links TRBV9 to TRBJ2-7; 10 nucleotides match TRBD1. CDR3 length: 16 amino acids. With 3 bases clipped from V and 3 bases from J, the junction kept 9 bases outside the gene matches. Per germline, CDR1 SGDLS and CDR2 YYNGEE. The CDR3 nucleotides are TGTGCCAGCAGCGAAGAGACAGGGGGCCCTTACTACGAGCAGTACTTC. Translating it yields CASSEETGGPYYEQYF.

This clonotype occurred a few times. The chain is built from TRBV20-1 and TRBJ1-4, with a possible D match to TRBD1 (6 bases). CDR3 size: 15 residues. V shed 6 bases and J shed 3 bases, with 17 bases lying between them. The germline CDR1 and CDR2 sequences are DFQATT and SNEGSKA (reference sequence). The CDR3 spells CSAGGQMRANEKLFF. For the CDR3, the DNA is TGCAGTGCGGGAGGACAGATGAGGGCTAATGAAAAACTGTTTTTT.

The table lists this clonotype with a few counts. The V call is TRBV19, the J call TRBJ1-5; 9 bases match TRBD1. This CDR3 is built from 15 residues. V was clipped by 3 bases and J by 2 bases; unmatched bases: 2. Germline values: CDR1 LNHDA, CDR2 SQIVND (reference sequence). The CDR3 region is CASSMDRGGNQPQHF. The CDR3 DNA follows: TGTGCCAGTAGTATGGACAGGGGCGGCAATCAGCCCCAGCATTTT.

The chain links TRBV12-3 or TRBV12-4 to TRBJ2-3, with D maybe TRBD2 (5 bases). The CDR3 has 16 residues. V lost 1 base and J 11 bases, leaving 22 bases between the germline ends. CDR3 in DNA: TGTGCCAGCAGTTTAGAGGGCACCGCTAGCACAGATGTGCAGTATTTT. Protein sequence: CASSLEGTASTDVQYF.

This clonotype appeared a few times. The J gene is TRBJ1-6, the V gene TRBV5-1; D is undetermined. CDR1 and CDR2 from the germline V gene are SGHRS and YFSETQ. The V gene lost 0 bases and the J gene lost 7 bases, with 8 bases spanning the gap. This CDR3 has 14 amino acids. The CDR3 sequence is CASSLELANSPLHF. As DNA, the CDR3 is TGCGCCAGCAGCTTGGAACTGGCAAATTCACCCCTCCACTTT.

The V call is TRBV20-1, the J call TRBJ1-5; the D is unclear. This CDR3 comprises 14 residues. The germline V gene encodes CDR1 DFQATT and CDR2 SNEGSKA (reference sequence). V gave up 3 bases and J gave up 0 bases, with 9 bases separating them. The CDR3, as DNA: TGCAGTGCTAGGGAGATGTATAGCAATCAGCCCCAGCATTTT. It specifies CSAREMYSNQPQHF.

The chain uses TRBV10-3 and TRBJ1-4, with D possibly being TRBD1 (6 bases). The CDR3 runs 13 residues. Germline CDR1 is ENHRY and CDR2 is SYGVKD. The ends were cut back, 4 bases at V and 6 bases at J, with 9 bases in the middle. The CDR3: CAISGGQDEKLFF. DNA of the CDR3: TGTGCCATCAGTGGGGGGCAAGATGAAAAACTGTTTTTT.

V and J are TRBV27 and TRBJ2-1; 9 nucleotides align to TRBD2. The end of the DNA fits TRBJ2-7 better, so the J call may be wrong. CDR3 size: 15 residues. Per germline, CDR1 MNHEY and CDR2 SMNVEV (reference sequence). For the CDR3, the DNA is TGTGCCAGCAGTTTATCGGGGACTAGCAGTTACGAGCAGTACTTC. Translating gives CASSLSGTSSYEQYF.

This sequence joins TRBV7-2 and TRBJ2-3; 8 bases align to TRBD2. Germline CDR1 reads SGHTA; CDR2 reads FQGNSA. CDR3 length: 16 amino acids. V lost 5 bases, J lost 4 bases, and 11 bases stayed unmatched. The CDR3: CASSRRAGDRADTQYF. The CDR3 region has the DNA TGTGCCAGCAGCAGAAGAGCGGGAGACCGAGCAGATACGCAGTATTTT.